A single sample gave rise to the 28 T cell receptor beta chains below, sequenced in a study of blood T cell repertoires in COVID-19. TCRdb keeps only in-frame clones here, not all; method: immunoSEQ multiplex PCR. The sample has 350,000 to 400,000 clones, around 87% seen once. Sequences were obtained from PBMCs or T cells enriched from blood (not recorded which). The origin of the receptors is a man aged 35-49 years in a cohort exposed to, infected with or recovered from COVID-19 (not recorded which).

The rearrangement joins TRBV4-2 to TRBJ2-4; 7 nucleotides match TRBD1. This CDR3 region has 16 residues. V was pared by 0 bases and J by 5 bases, with 7 bases of the junction left unmatched. Germline loops: CDR1 LGHNA, CDR2 YNFKEQ. CDR3 amino acids: CASSQEVRQGQNIQYF. The CDR3 nucleotides are TGTGCCAGCAGCCAAGAAGTGAGACAGGGACAAAACATTCAGTACTTC.

This chain joins TRBV5-1 and TRBJ2-2; no reliable D call. V dropped 0 bases and J dropped 8 bases, with 8 bases sitting between them. The germline V gene has CDR1 SGHRS and CDR2 YFSETQ. This CDR3 is 13 amino acids long. CDR3 sequence: CASSLVVEGELFF. DNA of the CDR3: TGCGCCAGCAGCTTGGTTGTTGAGGGGGAGCTGTTTTTT.

The chain links TRBV9 to TRBJ2-3; 9 nucleotides line up with TRBD2. The CDR3 covers 16 residues. Trimming removed 4 bases from V and 3 bases from J; junction bases left unmatched: 9. Germline CDR1 reads SGDLS; CDR2 reads YYNGEE. CDR3 region: CASSPRGSGSTDTQYF. CDR3 sequence (DNA): TGTGCCAGCAGCCCCCGGGGTAGCGGGAGTACAGATACGCAGTATTTT.

This clone appeared many times. This sample includes further DNA sequences coding for the same CDR3. The chain couples TRBV14 to TRBJ1-2, with 9 bases fitting TRBD1. Germline V CDR1 and CDR2: SGHDN, FVKESK. This CDR3 region has 14 residues. J was trimmed by 4 bases and V by 6 bases; bases with no gene match: 6. In DNA, the CDR3 is TGTGCCAGCAGTTCACAGGGGGCGAGCTATGGCTACACCTTC. Protein: CASSSQGASYGYTF.

In this sample, this clone turned up once. The chain employs TRBV29-1 and TRBJ2-3, with 9 nucleotides matching TRBD1. Losses at the gene ends were 6 bases for V and 4 bases for J; bases not matched to a gene: 11. This CDR3 comprises 15 residues. Germline CDR1 reads SQVTM; CDR2 reads ANQGSEA. The CDR3 here is CSVLGGTGRADTQYF. The CDR3 region has the DNA TGCAGCGTCTTAGGGGGGACAGGGCGAGCAGATACGCAGTATTTT.

This rearrangement joins TRBV11-1 to TRBJ1-2, with 8 bases that match TRBD1. Losses at the gene ends were 3 bases for V and 4 bases for J; bases not matched to a gene: 4. This CDR3 contains 14 residues. In germline, CDR1 is SGHAT, CDR2 FQDESV (reference sequence). The CDR3: CASSFDRGGYGYTF. In nucleotides, the CDR3 is TGTGCCAGCAGCTTCGACAGGGGTGGCTATGGCTACACCTTC.

The V and J genes are TRBV19 and TRBJ2-7, with D maybe TRBD2 (6 bases). Trimming pared 3 bases from V and 2 bases from J, leaving 14 bases between. The CDR3 contains 15 residues. CDR1 and CDR2 (germline): LNHDA, SQIVND (reference sequence). DNA for the CDR3: TGTGCCAGTAGTATCGCGGGGCTTCCGACCTACGAGCAGTACTTC. Encoded protein: CASSIAGLPTYEQYF.

The V and J genes are TRBV7-7 and TRBJ2-1; possible D gene TRBD1, 6 bases. V lost 3 bases and J lost 6, with 12 bases in between. The CDR3 is 14 amino acids. Germline lookup yields CDR1 SSHAT and CDR2 FNYEAQ (reference sequence). The CDR3 loop is CASSLTQGSNEQFF. The DNA for the CDR3 is TGTGCCAGCAGCTTGACACAGGGCAGCAATGAGCAGTTCTTC.

Notes on this clone: At the DNA level, this CDR3 is encoded by other sequences in the same sample as well. This chain joins TRBV28 and TRBJ1-6; 8 positions match TRBD1. This CDR3 spans 14 amino acids. Per germline, CDR1 MDHEN and CDR2 SYDVKM. V dropped 7 bases and J dropped 7; count of bases not matched to a gene: 6. The CDR3 is CASTLGQANSPLHF. CDR3 coding DNA: TGTGCCAGCACCCTGGGACAGGCGAATTCACCCCTCCACTTT.

The chain employs TRBV9 and TRBJ2-3; 9 positions match TRBD2. V shed 0 bases, J shed 4 bases, and the junction held 6 bases outside the gene matches. Germline CDR1 reads SGDLS; CDR2 reads YYNGEE. CDR3 length equals 16 residues. The CDR3 spells CASSVDVGGRADTQYF. Here the CDR3 DNA reads TGTGCCAGCAGCGTAGATGTGGGCGGGAGGGCAGATACGCAGTATTTT.

The rearrangement joins TRBV7-2 to TRBJ2-5, with TRBD1 matching 7 bases. Germline V gives CDR1 SGHTA, CDR2 FQGNSA. The CDR3 loop spans 16 amino acids. Germline trimming cut 3 bases from V and 0 bases from J; bases unmatched to any gene: 7. The CDR3 nucleotides read TGTGCCAGCAGCTTGAAAATTGACAGGGACCAAGAGACCCAGTACTTC. Translation gives CASSLKIDRDQETQYF. The full variable domain, in which reference TRBV7-2 and TRBJ2-5 provide the parts outside the CDR3, is GAGVSQSPSNKVTEKGKDVELRCDPISGHTALYWYRQSLGQGLEFLIYFQGNSAPDKSGLPSDRFSAERTGGSVSTLTIQRTQQEDSAVYLCASSLKIDRDQETQYFGPGTRLLVL.

The chain uses TRBV9 and TRBJ2-1; no firm D call. Germline V lookup: CDR1 SGDLS, CDR2 YYNGEE. Trimming pared 0 bases from V and 5 bases from J, leaving 6 bases between. CDR3 size: 13 residues. CDR3 coding DNA: TGTGCCAGCAGCGTAGACTTTCACAATGAGCAGTTCTTC. It encodes CASSVDFHNEQFF.

V gene TRBV27 combines with J gene TRBJ2-2; no clear D. V was pared by 3 bases and J by 2 bases, with 7 bases between. Germline assignment: CDR1 MNHEY and CDR2 SMNVEV (reference sequence). This CDR3 contains 14 residues. The CDR3 sequence is CASSFGYNTGELFF. The DNA of the CDR3 is TGTGCCAGCAGTTTCGGTTACAACACCGGGGAGCTGTTTTTT.

V and J are TRBV7-3 and TRBJ2-2; 7 bases map to TRBD2. J lost 8 bases, V lost 5 bases, and 14 bases had no gene match. The CDR3 has 16 residues. The germline gives CDR1 SGHTA, CDR2 FQGTGA. The CDR3 spells CASSLHQRGEGGELFF. The CDR3 DNA is TGTGCCAGCAGCCTACATCAGCGGGGAGAAGGTGGGGAGCTGTTTTTT.

The V call is TRBV3-1 (or the pseudogene TRBV3-2), the J call TRBJ2-1; the match to TRBD2 covers 8 bases. Germline values: CDR1 LGHDT, CDR2 YNNKEL (reference sequence). V gave up 0 bases and J gave up 15 bases; unmatched junction bases: 7. The CDR3 spans 13 residues. The CDR3 spells CASSQESGTSLFF. The CDR3 DNA reads as TGTGCCAGCAGCCAAGAATCCGGGACTAGTTTGTTCTTC.

The chain couples TRBV14 to TRBJ1-4; D possibly corresponds to TRBD1 (6 bases). The CDR3 has 14 amino acids. Germline CDR1 SGHDN, CDR2 FVKESK. V lost 1 base to trimming and J lost 8 bases, with 11 bases between them. The CDR3 here is CASSQGDIREKLFF. DNA for the CDR3: TGTGCCAGCAGCCAAGGGGACATAAGAGAAAAACTGTTTTTT.

The chain employs TRBV3-1 (or the pseudogene TRBV3-2) and TRBJ2-7; TRBD2 might be the D (5 bases). CDR1 is LGHDT, CDR2 YNNKEL, per germline (reference sequence). V lost 8 bases, J lost 3 bases, and 23 bases lay in between. This CDR3 spans 16 amino acids. The CDR3 is CASARGLVEALYEQYF. The CDR3 coding sequence is TGTGCCAGCGCCAGAGGGTTGGTTGAGGCGCTCTACGAGCAGTACTTC.

The genes are TRBV10-3 and TRBJ2-7; tentatively, D is TRBD2 (6 bases). The V gene lost 3 bases and the J gene lost 4 bases, with 16 bases spanning the gap. The germline V gene has CDR1 ENHRY and CDR2 SYGVKD. This CDR3 region has 15 residues. DNA of the CDR3: TGTGCCATCAGTGAAGGGATGGGGGGAGTATACGAGCAGTACTTC. It is translated as CAISEGMGGVYEQYF.

The chain links TRBV11-2 to TRBJ1-1; TRBD1 aligns across 7 bases. CDR1 is SGHAT, CDR2 FQNNGV, per germline. The junction had 3 bases not matched to a gene; V was cut back by 1 base and J by 1 base. The CDR3 sequence is 15 residues long. CDR3 DNA: TGTGCCAGCAGCTTAGGGCGACAGGGGAACACTGAAGCTTTCTTT. As protein: CASSLGRQGNTEAFF.

This sequence joins TRBV5-6 and TRBJ2-1; a possible D gene is TRBD2 (5 bases). This CDR3 contains 15 residues. Per germline, CDR1 SGHDT and CDR2 YYEEEE. V dropped 4 bases and J dropped 3 bases, with 14 bases sitting between them. The CDR3 DNA reads as TGTGCCAGCAGCCCCGGAGGAGTCCACTACAATGAGCAGTTCTTC. This encodes CASSPGGVHYNEQFF.

CDR3 residues: CASQGFNNSPLHF. The CDR3 coding sequence is TGTGCAAGTCAGGGATTTAATAATTCACCCCTCCACTTT. V and J are TRBV30 and TRBJ1-6; a possible D gene is TRBD1 (5 bases). The germline gives CDR1 GTSNPN, CDR2 SVGIG (reference sequence). The CDR3 spans 13 residues. Looking up the rest from reference TRBV30 and TRBJ1-6 gives the full variable domain: SQTIHQWPATLVQPVGSPLSLECTVEGTSNPNLYWYRQAAGRGLQLLFYSVGIGQISSEVPQNLSASRPQDRQFILSSKKLLLSDSGFYLCASQGFNNSPLHFGNGTRLTVT.

This chain joins TRBV11-2 and TRBJ2-1, with no clear D. CDR1 SGHAT and CDR2 FQNNGV come from the germline V gene. Trimming stripped 0 bases from V and 8 bases from J, with 11 bases between. CDR3 length: 14 residues. The chain's CDR3 is CASSLDGAADEQFF. For the CDR3, the DNA is TGTGCCAGCAGCTTAGATGGTGCCGCGGATGAGCAGTTCTTC. Supplemented by reference TRBV11-2 and TRBJ2-1, the full variable domain reads EAGVAQSPRYKIIEKRQSVAFWCNPISGHATLYWYQQILGQGPKLLIQFQNNGVVDDSQLPKDRFSAERLKGVDSTLKIQPAKLEDSAVYLCASSLDGAADEQFFGPGTRLTVL.

The chain employs TRBV6-5 and TRBJ2-7; 9 positions agree with TRBD1. V shed 6 bases, J shed 2 bases, and the junction held 8 bases outside the gene matches. The CDR3 is 15 residues long. Germline CDR1 is MNHEY and CDR2 is SVGAGI. The CDR3 DNA is TGTGCCAGCAGAGCTAACAGGGGGCTCCCCTACGAGCAGTACTTC. Its translation is CASRANRGLPYEQYF.

The gene calls are TRBV5-1 and TRBJ2-5; 9 nucleotides agree with TRBD2. The CDR3 length is 16 residues. Germline CDR1 SGHRS, CDR2 YFSETQ. Losses at the gene ends were 0 bases for V and 1 base for J; bases not matched to a gene: 4. The CDR3 spells CASSLGVAGAQETQYF. Here the CDR3 DNA reads TGCGCCAGCAGCTTGGGGGTAGCGGGAGCCCAAGAGACCCAGTACTTC.

The chain joins TRBV4-1 to TRBJ2-3, with D possibly being TRBD2 (5 bases). The CDR3 covers 18 residues. CDR1 and CDR2 from the germline V gene are MGHRA and YSYEKL. Trimming removed 0 bases at V and 5 bases at J, with 21 bases between. The CDR3 region is CASSQDRPGESIRDTQYF. In nucleotides, the CDR3 is TGCGCCAGCAGCCAAGATCGCCCCGGGGAGTCCATTAGAGATACGCAGTATTTT.

In DNA, the CDR3 is TGCGCCAGCAGCCAACAGGGGGCAGGGGATACGCAGTATTTT. Translated: CASSQQGAGDTQYF. The chain uses TRBV5-1 and TRBJ2-3; 9 bases map to TRBD1. The CDR3 runs 14 residues. After removal of 4 bases from V and 6 bases from J, the junction contained 6 bases not matched to a gene. The V gene's germline CDR1 is SGHRS and CDR2 YFSETQ.

This rearrangement joins TRBV18 to TRBJ1-1; D is ambiguous. The length of the CDR3 is 13 residues. V was shortened by 3 bases and J by 4 bases, with 9 bases between the two germline ends. The germline V gene encodes CDR1 KGHSH and CDR2 LQKENI. CDR3 region: CASSPGRLTEAFF. The CDR3 DNA sequence: TGTGCCAGCTCACCGGGCAGGCTCACTGAAGCTTTCTTT.

The J gene is TRBJ1-2, the V gene TRBV18; 10 nucleotides agree with TRBD1. Trimming cost V 1 base and J 1 base; bases outside gene matches: 6. Looked up from germline, CDR1 is KGHSH and CDR2 is LQKENI. The CDR3 spans 17 residues. The CDR3 reads CASSPQRGQGINYGYTF. In nucleotides, the CDR3 is TGTGCCAGCTCACCACAGAGGGGACAGGGGATTAACTATGGCTACACCTTC.